The 30 T cell receptor beta chains presented below share a single source sample, sequenced in a study of blood T cell repertoires in COVID-19. Sequenced by immunoSEQ multiplex PCR; TCRdb stores in-frame clones only, minus some. The data contain about 270,000 clones, around 89% of them seen just once; the ten biggest clones take up roughly 3.9%. The sequencing sample was made of PBMCs or T cells enriched from blood (not recorded which). The receptors were gathered from a woman aged 25 to 39 with acute COVID-19.

The chain couples TRBV4-1 to TRBJ2-7, with 10 nucleotides matching TRBD1. The CDR3 extends over 15 amino acids. The junction had 9 bases not matched to a gene; V was cut back by 3 bases and J by 7 bases. CDR1 and CDR2 (germline): MGHRA, YSYEKL. The CDR3, as DNA: TGCGCCAGCAGCCACCCGGGACAGGGGTTGGGAGAGCAGTACTTC. Its protein product is CASSHPGQGLGEQYF.

The V gene is TRBV27, the J gene TRBJ1-5, with D perhaps TRBD1 (6 bases). The CDR3 has 16 residues. The germline V gene encodes CDR1 MNHEY and CDR2 SMNVEV (reference sequence). V lost 3 bases and J lost 10, with 22 bases in between. The CDR3 DNA sequence: TGTGCCAGCAGTTTGGACCAGCCAGGGGTCGCGGATCCCCAGCATTTT. This sequence encodes CASSLDQPGVADPQHF.

The chain uses TRBV6-5 and TRBJ1-2, with TRBD1 matching over 10 bases. V lost 5 bases and J lost 8; bases outside the gene matches: 11. CDR1 and CDR2 (germline): MNHEY, SVGAGI. The CDR3 loop spans 15 amino acids. In DNA, the CDR3 is TGTGCCAGCAGTCGGCCCGACAGGGGGCGTGAGGGCTACACCTTC. The encoded protein is CASSRPDRGREGYTF.

The V call is TRBV19, the J call TRBJ2-2; TRBD1 might be the D (6 bases). CDR1 is LNHDA, CDR2 SQIVND, per germline (reference sequence). V dropped 3 bases and J dropped 4 bases, with 9 bases sitting between them. The CDR3 consists of 14 residues. The CDR3 nucleotides are TGTGCCAGTAGTATGGTGGGGGCCACCGGGGAGCTGTTTTTT. Its translation: CASSMVGATGELFF.

The chain employs TRBV10-3 and TRBJ2-1; the match to TRBD2 covers 7 bases. Trimming cost V 0 bases and J 7 bases; bases outside gene matches: 6. This CDR3 region has 15 residues. Germline-derived CDR1 and CDR2 are ENHRY and SYGVKD. The CDR3 reads CAISESGGGPNEQFF. The CDR3 nucleotides read TGTGCCATCAGTGAGTCTGGGGGAGGGCCTAATGAGCAGTTCTTC.

For the CDR3, the DNA is TGTGCCAGTAGGGAGAGTTGGACAGGGGACGTTAATGAAAAACTGTTTTTT. Residues: CASRESWTGDVNEKLFF. The J gene is TRBJ1-4, the V gene TRBV19; TRBD1 matches 9 bases. The germline V gene encodes CDR1 LNHDA and CDR2 SQIVND (reference sequence). J lost 4 bases, V lost 6 bases, and 12 bases had no gene match. The CDR3 is made up of 17 amino acids.

This clone was counted once. The CDR3 sequence: CASSQGTSWAYNEQFF. In nucleotides, the CDR3 is TGCGCCAGCAGCCAAGGCACTAGTTGGGCCTACAATGAGCAGTTCTTC. This chain uses TRBV4-1 with TRBJ2-1; a weak D match, TRBD2 (5 bases). CDR3 length: 16 residues. The germline V gene has CDR1 MGHRA and CDR2 YSYEKL. The ends were cut back, 1 base at V and 2 bases at J, with 12 bases in the middle.

The genes are TRBV4-1 and TRBJ2-7; 10 bases align to TRBD2. The junction had 4 bases not matched to a gene; V was cut back by 2 bases and J by 3 bases. Looked up from germline, CDR1 is MGHRA and CDR2 is YSYEKL. The CDR3 is made up of 15 amino acids. CDR3 DNA sequence: TGCGCCAGCAGCCAACCGGGACTAGCGATCTACGAGCAGTACTTC. This gives the protein CASSQPGLAIYEQYF.

The chain has TRBV5-1 and TRBJ2-3; 8 bases fit TRBD2. Germline assignment: CDR1 SGHRS and CDR2 YFSETQ. The CDR3 is made up of 15 amino acids. V was clipped by 1 base and J by 3 bases; unmatched bases: 4. CDR3 in DNA: TGCGCCAGCAGCTTGTCGGGAGGGGATACAGATACGCAGTATTTT. Its translation is CASSLSGGDTDTQYF.

V gene TRBV11-2 combines with J gene TRBJ2-1, with TRBD2 identical over 8 bases. With 3 bases clipped from V and 8 bases from J, the junction kept 9 bases outside the gene matches. The CDR3 runs to 15 residues. Germline CDR1 reads SGHAT; CDR2 reads FQNNGV. The CDR3 loop is CASSFYGRAGDEQFF. The CDR3 DNA sequence: TGTGCCAGCAGCTTCTACGGGAGGGCCGGCGATGAGCAGTTCTTC.

The gene calls are TRBV5-8 and TRBJ2-2, with 7 bases aligning to TRBD1. Per the germline V gene, CDR1 is SGHTS and CDR2 is YDEGEE. Losses at the gene ends were 5 bases for V and 1 base for J; bases not matched to a gene: 8. The CDR3 runs to 16 residues. The CDR3 loop reads CASSGARTGNTGELFF. The CDR3 DNA reads as TGTGCCAGCAGTGGTGCCCGGACAGGGAACACCGGGGAGCTGTTTTTT.

The chain employs TRBV3-1 (or the pseudogene TRBV3-2) and TRBJ2-5; D gene unclear. Trimming shortened V by 0 bases and J by 1 base, and 12 bases separated the two germline ends. CDR1 is LGHDT, CDR2 YNNKEL, per germline (reference sequence). This CDR3 has 16 residues. The DNA of the CDR3 is TGTGCCAGCAGCCAAGATTATCCCGGGTTCCAAGAGACCCAGTACTTC. Translation: CASSQDYPGFQETQYF.

This clone appeared a few times. The genes are TRBV7-8 and TRBJ2-7, with TRBD1 matching 8 bases. CDR1 is SGHVS, CDR2 FQNEAQ, per germline. The trim removed 1 base at V and 4 bases at J, leaving 9 bases unmatched. The CDR3 totals 16 residues. The CDR3 loop is CASSLVLGTGAYEQYF. CDR3 nucleotide sequence: TGTGCCAGCAGCTTAGTTCTCGGGACAGGAGCGTACGAGCAGTACTTC.

Concerning this clone: An end of the junction does not agree with germline; a read error may underlie this. The chain couples TRBV11-1 to TRBJ2-3, with 7 bases matching TRBD1. Germline CDR1 and CDR2: SGHAT and FQDESV (reference sequence). The CDR3 contains 15 residues. The CDR3 here is CTSSLDGTAFDTQYF. DNA of the CDR3: TGTACCAGCAGCTTAGACGGGACAGCGTTCGATACGCAGTATTTT.

The J gene is TRBJ2-1, the V gene TRBV9; 13 bases fit TRBD2. The CDR3 is made up of 15 amino acids. CDR1 is SGDLS and CDR2 is YYNGEE in the germline V gene. The V and J ends lost 3 bases and 8 bases, in that order; junction bases with no gene match: 5. The DNA for the CDR3 is TGTGCCAGCAGCGCCGGACTAGCGGGAGAATATGAGCAGTTCTTC. Protein: CASSAGLAGEYEQFF.

The gene calls are TRBV7-6 and TRBJ2-7, with 9 positions matching TRBD2. After removal of 5 bases from V and 3 bases from J, the junction contained 5 bases not matched to a gene. The germline CDR1 and CDR2 sequences are SGHVS and FNYEAQ. The CDR3 extends over 14 amino acids. CDR3 residues: CASSTGTSYYEQYF. The CDR3 DNA reads as TGTGCCAGCAGCACCGGGACTAGCTACTACGAGCAGTACTTC.

This clone was observed a single time. CDR3 protein: CATSGDFTDTQYF. CDR3 bases: TGTGCCACCAGTGGAGACTTCACAGATACGCAGTATTTT. This chain connects TRBV24-1 to TRBJ2-3; no definite D call. Looked up from germline, CDR1 is KGHDR and CDR2 is SFDVKD. The CDR3 length is 13 residues. V gave up 5 bases and J gave up 2 bases, with 7 bases separating them.

This clone was recorded once. The V gene is TRBV2, the J gene TRBJ2-3; 7 bases map to TRBD2. After removal of 6 bases from V and 6 bases from J, the junction contained 12 bases not matched to a gene. The CDR3 has 15 amino acids. Germline-derived CDR1 and CDR2 are SNHLY and FYNNEI. CDR3 in amino acids: CASRATSSGPDTQYF. The CDR3 nucleotides are TGTGCCAGCAGGGCGACTAGCAGCGGTCCGGATACGCAGTATTTT.

The CDR3 sequence is CASQTGSTGELFF. DNA for the CDR3: TGTGCCAGCCAAACAGGGTCCACCGGGGAGCTGTTTTTT. The rearrangement uses TRBV9 and TRBJ2-2; D may be TRBD1 (6 bases). V was clipped by 7 bases and J by 4 bases, with 11 bases between them. CDR3 length: 13 amino acids. Germline V gene lookup returns CDR1 SGDLS and CDR2 YYNGEE.

J is TRBJ2-1 and V is TRBV4-3, with a possible D match to TRBD1 (5 bases). Germline V gene data show CDR1 as LGHNA and CDR2 as YSLEER. This CDR3 has 13 amino acids. Trimming took 0 bases from V and 7 from J, leaving 7 bases between them. CDR3 DNA: TGCGCCAGCAGCCAAGAGGCAGGGAATGAGCAGTTCTTC. Translating gives CASSQEAGNEQFF.

The chain is built from TRBV7-2 and TRBJ2-1; D possibly corresponds to TRBD1 (6 bases). The V and J ends lost 6 bases and 0 bases respectively, with 12 bases between them. Germline CDR1 SGHTA, CDR2 FQGNSA. There are 15 residues in the CDR3. CDR3 in amino acids: CASRVRGSSYNEQFF. The CDR3 coding sequence is TGTGCCAGCAGAGTTAGGGGGAGCTCCTACAATGAGCAGTTCTTC.

The chain is built from TRBV28 and TRBJ2-2, with TRBD1 matching 9 bases. CDR1 and CDR2 from the germline V gene are MDHEN and SYDVKM. The CDR3 sequence is 15 residues long. The ends lost 5 bases at V and 3 bases at J; junction bases unmatched: 4. This CDR3 reads CASSTGGYDTGELFF. CDR3 in DNA: TGTGCCAGCAGTACAGGGGGCTACGACACCGGGGAGCTGTTTTTT.

The V and J genes are TRBV7-3 and TRBJ2-2; the match to TRBD1 covers 10 bases. The germline V gene encodes CDR1 SGHTA and CDR2 FQGTGA. This CDR3 spans 14 amino acids. The junction had 1 base not matched to a gene; V was cut back by 8 bases and J by 1 base. CDR3 DNA sequence: TGTGCCAGCGGACAGGGGGTGAACACCGGGGAGCTGTTTTTT. It encodes CASGQGVNTGELFF.

The table lists this clone with a count of one. The chain carries TRBV4-2 and TRBJ2-3; 13 bases align to TRBD2. The CDR3 runs 16 residues. V shed 3 bases and J 5 bases; nucleotides not matched to a gene: 5. Germline CDR1 reads LGHNA; CDR2 reads YNFKEQ. CDR3 sequence (DNA): TGTGCCAGCAGCCAGGAACTAGCGGGAGGGGGAGATACGCAGTATTTT. Translating gives CASSQELAGGGDTQYF.

The chain employs TRBV27 and TRBJ2-3; the match to TRBD1 covers 12 bases. V gave up 8 bases and J gave up 0 bases; unmatched junction bases: 6. The CDR3 runs to 16 residues. Germline V gene lookup returns CDR1 MNHEY and CDR2 SMNVEV (reference sequence). This CDR3 reads CASLGQGATSTDTQYF. The CDR3 DNA reads TGTGCCAGCTTGGGACAGGGGGCTACGAGCACAGATACGCAGTATTTT.

This clone was seen only a few times. This rearrangement joins TRBV7-8 to TRBJ1-5, with D possibly being TRBD1 (6 bases). CDR1 is SGHVS and CDR2 is FQNEAQ in the germline V gene. The CDR3 contains 16 residues. The germline V and J ends were trimmed by 5 bases and 1 base, with 15 bases remaining between them. The DNA of the CDR3 is TGTGCCAGCAGCCAACAAACAGGGTTGAGCAATCAGCCCCAGCATTTT. Protein: CASSQQTGLSNQPQHF.

V gene TRBV25-1 combines with J gene TRBJ2-7; 14 bases match TRBD2. Looked up from germline, CDR1 is MGHDK and CDR2 is SYGVNS. V shed 5 bases, J shed 3 bases, and the junction held 12 bases outside the gene matches. CDR3 length: 18 residues. The CDR3 spells CASSWAGTSGSHVYEQYF. The CDR3 nucleotides are TGTGCCAGCAGTTGGGCCGGGACTAGCGGGAGTCATGTCTACGAGCAGTACTTC.

The genes are TRBV18 and TRBJ1-5; 8 nucleotides match TRBD1. With V trimmed by 1 base and J by 0 bases, 5 bases remained unmatched. The CDR3 spans 17 residues. Per germline, CDR1 KGHSH and CDR2 LQKENI. CDR3 in DNA: TGTGCCAGCTCACCACGACGGGACAGGCCTAGCAATCAGCCCCAGCATTTT. It codes for CASSPRRDRPSNQPQHF.

The chain carries TRBV3-1 (or the pseudogene TRBV3-2) and TRBJ2-2; TRBD2 aligns across 13 bases. Trimming removed 0 bases from V and 2 bases from J; junction bases left unmatched: 12. This CDR3 spans 21 amino acids. The V gene's germline CDR1 is LGHDT and CDR2 YNNKEL (reference sequence). CDR3 protein: CASSQESPGLAGKTNTGELFF. CDR3 bases: TGTGCCAGCAGCCAAGAATCCCCGGGACTAGCGGGAAAAACTAACACCGGGGAGCTGTTTTTT.

The rearrangement links TRBV5-1 to TRBJ2-1, with TRBD2 matching 8 bases. The CDR3 covers 16 residues. V dropped 0 bases and J dropped 8; count of bases not matched to a gene: 10. Germline V gene sequence: CDR1 SGHRS, CDR2 YFSETQ. CDR3 nucleotide sequence: TGCGCCAGCAGCTTGGGGGCTAGCGGGCCGACTGATGAGCAGTTCTTC. Translation gives CASSLGASGPTDEQFF.